These T cell receptor beta chains were read from a single sample in a study of cytomegalovirus exposure and HLA in healthy donors. TCRdb's copy holds only in-frame clones and misses some; the assay was immunoSEQ multiplex PCR. The sample yields 150,000 to 250,000 clones, approximately 85% seen once. Input material: PBMCs. These receptors came from a woman aged 45-65 years in good health and CMV-seronegative. Each CDR3 is given with its conserved first and last residue. A D gene is named only where the DNA matches it firmly. The size field is filled for only some rows; it gives once, few, many or a size class.

TRBJ2-1,TRBV5-1,-,TRBD2,TGCGCCAGCAGCTTTAGCGGGATCCCCAATGAGCAGTTCTTC,CASSFSGIPNEQFF
TRBJ1-5,TRBV7-9,-,-,TGTGCCAGCAGCCCCTATTTGCCCCAGCATTTT,CASSPYLPQHF
TRBJ1-4,TRBV27,few,TRBD1,TGTGCCAGCAGTTTAGTTGGACAGGTTGAAAAACTGTTTTTT,CASSLVGQVEKLFF
TRBJ2-7,TRBV5-1,-,TRBD2,TGCGCCAGCAGCGCATACGGGGGGAGCTCCTACGAGCAGTACTTC,CASSAYGGSSYEQYF
TRBJ1-5,TRBV5-5,-,TRBD1,TGTGCCAGCAGCCTAGGGACAGAACATCTCAATCAGCCCCAGCATTTT,CASSLGTEHLNQPQHF
TRBJ2-5,TRBV7-3,-,TRBD2,TGTGCCAGCAGCTCCACCCGACTAGCGAGGTTGGAGACCCAGTACTTC,CASSSTRLARLETQYF
TRBJ2-4,TRBV5-1,-,-,TGCGCCAGCAGCTTGGCCTCGGACACCCAAAACATTCAGTACTTC,CASSLASDTQNIQYF
TRBJ1-5,TRBV27,-,-,TGTGCCAGCAGTTTATCTTGGGCCCAGGCCCAGCATTTT,CASSLSWAQAQHF
TRBJ2-7,TRBV19,-,TRBD2,TGTGCCAGTAGCCAAGGCGGGACTAGCGGACGACCGAACTCCTACGAGCAGTACTTC,CASSQGGTSGRPNSYEQYF
TRBJ2-6,TRBV4-1,-,-,TGCGCCAGCAGCCAGGGCTCGGCGGGGGCGTTTGGGGCCAACGTCCTGACTTTC,CASSQGSAGAFGANVLTF
TRBJ2-1,TRBV5-4,-,-,TGTGCCAGCAGCTTGGGACGGGAGACCTACAATGAGCAGTTCTTC,CASSLGRETYNEQFF
TRBJ2-1,TRBV30,once,-,TGTGCCTGGAGAATGCAATGGGGGCTCCCTGGTGAGCAGTTCTTC,CAWRMQWGLPGEQFF
TRBJ2-5,TRBV11-1,-,TRBD1,TGTGCCAGCAGCTTAAGGACAGGGTCTTCCCAAGAGACCCAGTACTTC,CASSLRTGSSQETQYF
TRBJ2-1,TRBV7-3,-,-,TGTGCCAGCAGCTTGTTCGGGGCTAGCGAGGCTGAGCAGTTCTTC,CASSLFGASEAEQFF
TRBJ1-5,TRBV27,-,-,TGTGCCAGCAGTTCAAGAGGGGGGGGCAATCAGCCCCAGCATTTT,CASSSRGGGNQPQHF
TRBJ2-1,TRBV7-9,-,-,TGTGCCAGCAGCTCCCCCCACCTAGCCTGGCAGTTCTTC,CASSSPHLAWQFF
TRBJ2-7,TRBV4-1,-,TRBD1,TGCGCCAGCAGCCAAGATACGGCCGGACAGGGTGACGAGCAGTACTTC,CASSQDTAGQGDEQYF
TRBJ2-1,TRBV4-1,-,TRBD2,TGCGCCAGCAGCCAGCAACTAGCGAGGAGCTCCTACAATGAGCAGTTCTTC,CASSQQLARSSYNEQFF
TRBJ1-6,TRBV7-9,-,-,TGTGCCAGCAGCTTATTTGGACAATATAATTCACCCCTCCACTTT,CASSLFGQYNSPLHF
TRBJ2-3,TRBV5-4,-,-,TGTGCCAGCAGCTTGGGACATAGAACTAGCACAGATACGCAGTATTTT,CASSLGHRTSTDTQYF
TRBJ1-1,TRBV19,-,TRBD1,TGTGCCAGTAGGCCGACAGGGGGCAGAGGGAACACTGAAGCTTTCTTT,CASRPTGGRGNTEAFF
TRBJ2-2,TRBV5-1,-,TRBD2,TGCGCCAGCAGCTTGGTTAGCGGGAGGACCACCGGGGAGCTGTTTTTT,CASSLVSGRTTGELFF
TRBJ1-5,TRBV18,few,TRBD1,TGTGCCAGCTCCCAACAGGGGGTCGATCAGCCCCAGCATTTT,CASSQQGVDQPQHF
TRBJ1-5,TRBV27,-,TRBD1,TGTGCCAGCAGTTTATCTTCAGGGACAGGCCTTAATCAGCCCCAGCATTTT,CASSLSSGTGLNQPQHF
TRBJ2-7,TRBV20-1,few,-,TGCAGTGCTCCCCTTAACGAGCAGTACTTC,CSAPLNEQYF
TRBJ1-1,TRBV27,-,-,TGTGCCAGCAGTTTAGCGGGGTTTCGGACTGAAGCTTTCTTT,CASSLAGFRTEAFF
TRBJ2-5,TRBV27,-,-,TGTGCCAGCTCTAGCTGGGAGGAAGAGACCCAGTACTTC,CASSSWEEETQYF
TRBJ1-3,TRBV27,once,-,TGTGCCAGCAGTTTATCGGGCCAGGTCTCTGGAAACACCATATATTTT,CASSLSGQVSGNTIYF
TRBJ2-3,TRBV7-9,-,TRBD1,TGTGCCAGCGCGAGGACCGGACAGGGTCCTTTGAATACGCAGTATTTT,CASARTGQGPLNTQYF
TRBJ2-1,TRBV7-7,-,TRBD2,TGTGCCAGCAGCCGAAGCGGGGGCGTTGAGCAGTTCTTC,CASSRSGGVEQFF
TRBJ2-7,TRBV4-1,-,TRBD1,TGCGCCAGCAGCCAAATGCCGGGACAGGGTACCTACGAGCAGTACTTC,CASSQMPGQGTYEQYF
TRBJ1-1,TRBV29-1,once,-,TGCAGCGTTGAAGTGGGACTTCTCAGAGACACTGAAGCTTTCTTT,CSVEVGLLRDTEAFF
TRBJ2-7,TRBV6-1,-,TRBD1,TGTGCCAGTAATAACAGGGGGCGCCTCGAGCAGTACTTC,CASNNRGRLEQYF
TRBJ2-1,TRBV7-9,-,TRBD2,TGTTCCAGCAGCCCAGAGGCGGGAGGGCCCCGTCGGTTCTTC,CSSSPEAGGPRRFF
TRBJ2-7,TRBV19,-,TRBD1,TGTGCCAGTAGTAAATCGACAGGGCAGTACTCCTACGAGCAGTACTTC,CASSKSTGQYSYEQYF
TRBJ1-5,TRBV28,-,-,TGTGCCAGCAGTTCCCCCGTCCGCAATCAGCCCCAGCATTTT,CASSSPVRNQPQHF
TRBJ1-1,TRBV18,-,-,TGTGCCAGCTCACCAGAAATTACTGGGGGCGGTCAGACTGAAGCTTTCTTT,CASSPEITGGGQTEAFF
TRBJ1-1,TRBV9,-,-,TGTGCCAGTCAGCGAACCGGATGGGACACTGAAGCTTTCTTT,CASQRTGWDTEAFF
TRBJ1-1,TRBV25-1,once,TRBD1,TGTGCCAGCAGTGAAGGGACAGGGAGACGGACTGAAGCTTTCTTT,CASSEGTGRRTEAFF
TRBJ2-7,TRBV5-1,-,-,TGCGCCAGCAGCTTGGCGGCTAGCGCGACCTACGAGCAGTACTTC,CASSLAASATYEQYF
TRBJ2-5,TRBV28,-,TRBD1,TGTGCCAGCAGGTTACAGGGGAGAAAGGAGACCCAGTACTTC,CASRLQGRKETQYF
TRBJ2-2,TRBV27,-,TRBD1,TGTGCCAGCAGGGGGACAGGAGTCGGGGAGCTGTTTTTT,CASRGTGVGELFF
TRBJ1-2,TRBV10-1,-,TRBD1,TGCGCCATGACGGACAGGGAAAACTTTCCTGGTGGCTACACCTTC,CAMTDRENFPGGYTF
TRBJ2-1,TRBV7-8,-,-,TGTGCCAGCAGCATAGCCCGGGGGTATGAGCAGTTCTTC,CASSIARGYEQFF
TRBJ1-1,TRBV28,-,-,TGTGCCGGGATAGGGACTTCGGGAGATGAAGCTTTCTTT,CAGIGTSGDEAFF
TRBJ2-3,TRBV19,-,-,TGTGCCAGTAGGGGGCTAACTAGCACAGATACGCAGTATTTT,CASRGLTSTDTQYF
TRBJ2-3,TRBV25-1,-,-,TGTGCCAGCAGCCCCCGCTCTGGCGGCCCCACAGATACGCAGTATTTT,CASSPRSGGPTDTQYF
TRBJ2-7,TRBV19,-,TRBD1,TGTGCCAGTAGGACCCTGGGGCAGGGGGCGGCCTACGAGCAGTACTTC,CASRTLGQGAAYEQYF
TRBJ2-1,TRBV9,-,-,TGTGCCAGCAGCGCCTTGAATGAGCAGTTCTTC,CASSALNEQFF